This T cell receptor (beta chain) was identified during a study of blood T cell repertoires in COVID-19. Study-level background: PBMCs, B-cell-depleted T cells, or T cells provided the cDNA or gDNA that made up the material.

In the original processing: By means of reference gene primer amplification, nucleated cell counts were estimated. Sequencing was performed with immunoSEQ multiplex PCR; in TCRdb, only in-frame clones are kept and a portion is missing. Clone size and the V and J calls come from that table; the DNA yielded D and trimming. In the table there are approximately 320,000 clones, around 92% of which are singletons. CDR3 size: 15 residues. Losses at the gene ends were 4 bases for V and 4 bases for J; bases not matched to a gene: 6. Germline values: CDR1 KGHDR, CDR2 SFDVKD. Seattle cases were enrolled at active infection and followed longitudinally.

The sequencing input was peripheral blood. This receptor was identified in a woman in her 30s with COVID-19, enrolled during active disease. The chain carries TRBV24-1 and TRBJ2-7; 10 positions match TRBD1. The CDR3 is CATSEPGTGAYEQYF. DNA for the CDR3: TGTGCCACCAGTGAACCCGGGACAGGGGCTTACGAGCAGTACTTC.